This TCR beta chain comes out of a study of regulatory T cells in long-lasting Graves disease (dated by TCRdb to 2020 to 2023). For the wider study: Persistent Graves' disease meant more than 5 years of antithyroid drug treatment with TSH receptor autoantibodies that stayed positive. Persistent Graves' disease patients were compared with newly diagnosed Graves' disease patients by peripheral blood TCR sequencing and RNA sequencing. The study took place in China and was registered as a clinical trial. A total of around 35 samples were covered by TCR sequencing, comprising approximately 13 persistent and around 20 newly diagnosed Graves' disease patients. Antithyroid drugs had been taken for ten to twelve years on average by persistent Graves' disease patients in the clinical cohort.

Concerning this clonotype itself: There is no known antigen for this receptor. No base qualities exist here, and no much larger clone lies one base off it.

General findings and caveats noted by the study authors: Lower TCR Shannon entropy and fewer highly expanded clones were observed in persistent Graves' disease patients than in newly diagnosed patients, which suggested clonal expansion. Only the TCR beta chain was sequenced and analyzed. Preferential use of TRBV28, TRBJ1-2 and TRBJ2-5 was observed in persistent disease, whereas TRBV20-1 and TRBJ2-1 were favored in newly diagnosed disease. Peripheral blood alone was examined, since thyroid tissue, which constituted the primary lesion, could not be accessed. More public clonotypes were shared among persistent patients (about 2,800) than among newly diagnosed patients (more than 900). The authors noted that the small sample size was a limitation that may lower accuracy.

The library came from multiplex PCR. Reads for this sample came from an Illumina HiSeq 4000. CDR3 regions were amplified by Arm-PCR with iRepertoire HTBI primers to construct TCR beta libraries. Gel purification was performed on PCR products prior to sequencing. Regarding the original processing steps: A total of under 80 TRBV and about 13 TRBJ segments were identified across samples and were used for gene usage analysis of CDR3 amino acid clonotypes. Filtered high-quality paired reads were merged into contigs using COPE and FqMerger. BLAST was used to align contigs to IMGT TRBV, TRBD and TRBJ reference genes, and CDR3 was defined according to IMGT. Highly expanded clones were defined as clonotypes with a frequency above 0.1%. Repertoire diversity was measured by Shannon entropy, and V-J evenness by the Gini coefficient. A clonotype found in more than one individual was treated as public. TCRdb reran the public reads through fastp at Q25 and MiXCR, keeping productive beta chains. Rows matching on CDR3 protein sequence are summarized as one entry with the most common DNA and genes. TCRdb's processing, not the authors', yielded these V and J calls. The sample contains a few hundred thousand distinct CDR3 sequences, approximately 22% of them found a single time. The ten largest clones represent 14% of the sample.

The CDR3 starts with the cysteine, ends with the phenylalanine, and has 14 residues. The DNA shown is the 42-base CDR3, in frame from base 1. The germline V gene encodes CDR1 MDHEN and CDR2 SYDVKM. Cut back by 5 bases and 8 bases, the V and J ends lie 18 bases apart. Interpreted using the paper, the time point label stands for: persistent/refractory GD, antithyroid drugs over 5 years with positive TRAb. RNA was extracted from PBMCs in TRIzol for both TCR sequencing and RNA sequencing. The diagnosis of Graves' disease was made according to American Thyroid Association guidelines. The patients came from an endocrinology department in Xi'an, China. Each patient gave around 9 milliliters of peripheral blood, collected in an EDTA anticoagulant tube. PBMCs were isolated by Ficoll Paque Plus density gradient separation without further T cell sorting. An Agilent 2100 Bioanalyzer and agarose gel were used to check RNA quality, while a NanoDrop 2000 measured RNA concentration.

The rearrangement combines TRBV28 with TRBJ1-2; TRBD1 is a weak D gene call, 5 bases matching. The TCR was taken from a female donor with Graves disease. Sequencing used peripheral blood mononuclear cells (PBMCs), obtained when the disease was refractory, from a patient treated with antithyroid drugs. Here is the DNA: TGTGCCAGCAGTCCCCGGGACGGCAGATACGGCTACACCTTC. Translated, this gives CASSPRDGRYGYTF.